This T cell receptor (beta chain) was obtained from a study of T cell responses to AZD1222 COVID-19 vaccine. The assay was immunoSEQ multiplex PCR, and TCRdb's table has in-frame clones only and misses some. The table records roughly 120,000 clones, about 88% of them present only once. The V and J ends lost 2 bases and 3 bases, in that order; junction bases with no gene match: 4. This CDR3 is 16 amino acids long. Per germline, CDR1 MNHEY and CDR2 SVGEGT. The rearrangement links TRBV6-2 or TRBV6-3 to TRBJ2-3; 11 bases fit TRBD2. This receptor was obtained from an adult in good health. The material sequenced was peripheral blood, taken on day 0 of AZD1222 vaccination. CDR3 sequence: CASSYASGRWTDTQYF. The DNA of the CDR3 is TGTGCCAGCAGTTACGCTAGCGGGAGGTGGACAGATACGCAGTATTTT.